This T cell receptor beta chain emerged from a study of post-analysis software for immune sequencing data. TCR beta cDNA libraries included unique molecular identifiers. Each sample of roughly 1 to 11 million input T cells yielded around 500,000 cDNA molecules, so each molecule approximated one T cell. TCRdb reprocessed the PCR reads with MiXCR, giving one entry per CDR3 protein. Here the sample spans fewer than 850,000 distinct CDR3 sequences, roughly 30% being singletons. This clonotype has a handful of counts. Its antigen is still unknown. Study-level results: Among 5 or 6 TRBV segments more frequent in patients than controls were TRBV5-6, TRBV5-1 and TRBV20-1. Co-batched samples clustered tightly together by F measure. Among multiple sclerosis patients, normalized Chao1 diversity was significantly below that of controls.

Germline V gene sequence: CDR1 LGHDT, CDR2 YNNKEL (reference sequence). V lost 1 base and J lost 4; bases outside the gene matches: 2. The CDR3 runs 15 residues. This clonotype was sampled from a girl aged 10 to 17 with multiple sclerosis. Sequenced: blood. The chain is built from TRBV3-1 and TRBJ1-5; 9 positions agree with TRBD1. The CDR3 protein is CASSQAGQGNQPQHF. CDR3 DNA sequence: TGTGCCAGCAGCCAAGCGGGACAGGGAAATCAGCCCCAGCATTTT.